Listed below are T cell receptor beta chains from one sample, sequenced in a study of identical twins. TCRdb independently ran MiXCR on the 5' RACE reads; one entry per CDR3 protein. The sample yields about 260,000 distinct CDR3 sequences, about 7% seen once. The data were also submitted as part of a second study, on yellow fever vaccine responses in identical twins.

Specimen: memory (CD45RO+) T cells sorted from blood. Every receptor here comes from a woman under 30 in good health. Both conserved end residues are part of each CDR3. D genes are given only for firm matches. A clone size is listed for some rows: how often the clone was seen (once, few, many), or a class if it is expanded.

clone size: few
CDR3 length: 16
V gene: TRBV27
J gene: TRBJ2-3
D gene: TRBD2
CDR3 protein: CASSLSGGRQWDTQYF
CDR3 DNA: TGTGCCAGCAGTTTATCCGGCGGGAGGCAATGGGATACGCAGTATTTT

clone size: many
CDR3 length: 14
V gene: TRBV6-1
J gene: TRBJ1-2
D gene: .
CDR3 protein: CASSQNILTYGYTF
CDR3 DNA: TGTGCCAGCAGCCAAAATATCTTGACCTATGGCTACACCTTC

clone size: many
CDR3 length: 13
V gene: TRBV11-2
J gene: TRBJ1-1
D gene: .
CDR3 protein: CASINGVNTEAFF
CDR3 DNA: TGTGCCAGCATCAATGGGGTGAACACTGAAGCTTTCTTT

clone size: .
CDR3 length: 15
V gene: TRBV4-1
J gene: TRBJ2-5
D gene: .
CDR3 protein: CASSQERRVLETQYF
CDR3 DNA: TGCGCCAGCAGCCAAGAAAGGAGAGTCCTGGAGACCCAGTACTTC

clone size: .
CDR3 length: 11
V gene: TRBV19
J gene: TRBJ1-2
D gene: .
CDR3 protein: CASTMGHGYTF
CDR3 DNA: TGTGCCAGCACGATGGGGCATGGCTACACCTTC

clone size: .
CDR3 length: 13
V gene: TRBV6-6
J gene: TRBJ2-4
D gene: .
CDR3 protein: CASRAGGENIQYF
CDR3 DNA: TGTGCCAGCAGGGCAGGGGGGGAAAACATTCAGTACTTC

clone size: few
CDR3 length: 14
V gene: TRBV5-5
J gene: TRBJ2-7
D gene: .
CDR3 protein: CASSLEITGNEQYF
CDR3 DNA: TGTGCCAGCAGCTTGGAAATTACAGGGAACGAGCAGTACTTC

clone size: few
CDR3 length: 17
V gene: TRBV7-9
J gene: TRBJ2-1
D gene: .
CDR3 protein: CASSTMEGGDKDNEQFF
CDR3 DNA: TGTGCCAGCAGCACGATGGAGGGGGGGGATAAGGACAATGAGCAGTTCTTC

clone size: .
CDR3 length: 13
V gene: TRBV6-1
J gene: TRBJ2-1
D gene: .
CDR3 protein: CASSVTYTNEQFF
CDR3 DNA: TGTGCCAGCAGTGTCACATATACAAATGAGCAGTTCTTC

clone size: .
CDR3 length: 13
V gene: TRBV20-1
J gene: TRBJ2-1
D gene: TRBD2
CDR3 protein: CSATGTRSNEQFF
CDR3 DNA: TGCAGTGCGACCGGGACTAGGTCAAATGAGCAGTTCTTC

clone size: few
CDR3 length: 17
V gene: TRBV28
J gene: TRBJ1-5
D gene: TRBD1
CDR3 protein: CASSLNRGGTGGSPQHF
CDR3 DNA: TGTGCCAGCAGTTTAAACAGAGGCGGGACAGGAGGGTCTCCCCAGCATTTT

clone size: many
CDR3 length: 16
V gene: TRBV2
J gene: TRBJ1-5
D gene: TRBD1
CDR3 protein: CASGQGGDSFSQPQHF
CDR3 DNA: TGTGCCAGCGGGCAGGGGGGGGATTCCTTTAGTCAGCCCCAGCATTTT

clone size: .
CDR3 length: 16
V gene: TRBV5-6
J gene: TRBJ2-1
D gene: .
CDR3 protein: CASSAFGWGGYNEQFF
CDR3 DNA: TGTGCCAGCAGCGCTTTTGGGTGGGGAGGCTACAATGAGCAGTTCTTC

clone size: few
CDR3 length: 15
V gene: TRBV20-1
J gene: TRBJ1-2
D gene: TRBD1
CDR3 protein: CSARAGGQTYYGYTF
CDR3 DNA: TGCAGTGCTAGAGCGGGGGGACAGACTTACTATGGCTACACCTTC

clone size: many
CDR3 length: 14
V gene: TRBV7-9
J gene: TRBJ2-3
D gene: .
CDR3 protein: CASSRTFSTDTQYF
CDR3 DNA: TGTGCCAGCAGCCGGACATTTAGCACAGATACGCAGTATTTT

clone size: many
CDR3 length: 11
V gene: TRBV5-1
J gene: TRBJ2-5
D gene: .
CDR3 protein: CASSPDKTQYF
CDR3 DNA: TGCGCCAGCAGCCCCGACAAGACCCAGTACTTC

clone size: many
CDR3 length: 14
V gene: TRBV12-3/TRBV12-4
J gene: TRBJ1-5
D gene: .
CDR3 protein: CASSLQGSMEPQHF
CDR3 DNA: TGTGCCAGCAGTTTACAGGGGAGTATGGAGCCCCAGCATTTT

clone size: many
CDR3 length: 14
V gene: TRBV12-3/TRBV12-4
J gene: TRBJ1-6
D gene: TRBD1
CDR3 protein: CASSSGGNNSPLHF
CDR3 DNA: TGTGCCAGCAGTTCAGGGGGCAATAATTCACCCCTCCACTTT

clone size: few
CDR3 length: 15
V gene: TRBV12-3/TRBV12-4
J gene: TRBJ1-1
D gene: .
CDR3 protein: CASSPQGGLGTEAFF
CDR3 DNA: TGTGCCAGCAGTCCGCAAGGAGGGTTGGGCACTGAAGCTTTCTTT

clone size: many
CDR3 length: 16
V gene: TRBV7-9
J gene: TRBJ2-7
D gene: TRBD2
CDR3 protein: CASSPLRTSGSDEQYF
CDR3 DNA: TGTGCCAGCAGCCCCCTACGGACTAGCGGGAGTGACGAGCAGTACTTC

clone size: .
CDR3 length: 14
V gene: TRBV6-1
J gene: TRBJ1-3
D gene: .
CDR3 protein: CASSELGTGNTIYF
CDR3 DNA: TGTGCCAGCAGTGAATTAGGAACTGGAAACACCATATATTTT

clone size: .
CDR3 length: 16
V gene: TRBV4-2
J gene: TRBJ2-7
D gene: .
CDR3 protein: CASSQDVVGAIYEQYF
CDR3 DNA: TGTGCCAGCAGCCAAGATGTGGTAGGGGCTATATACGAGCAGTACTTC

clone size: many
CDR3 length: 16
V gene: TRBV12-3/TRBV12-4
J gene: TRBJ1-1
D gene: TRBD1
CDR3 protein: CASETGTKVTSTEAFF
CDR3 DNA: TGTGCCAGCGAGACAGGGACTAAAGTAACTTCTACTGAAGCTTTCTTT

clone size: few
CDR3 length: 16
V gene: TRBV5-1
J gene: TRBJ2-5
D gene: TRBD2
CDR3 protein: CASSLGSSGAQETQYF
CDR3 DNA: TGCGCCAGCAGCTTGGGGTCTAGCGGGGCCCAAGAGACCCAGTACTTC

clone size: .
CDR3 length: 14
V gene: TRBV5-6
J gene: TRBJ1-6
D gene: .
CDR3 protein: CASSLGQVASPLHF
CDR3 DNA: TGTGCCAGCAGCTTGGGGCAGGTGGCCTCACCCCTCCACTTT

clone size: few
CDR3 length: 15
V gene: TRBV7-2
J gene: TRBJ2-1
D gene: TRBD1
CDR3 protein: CASSYPGQGGTEQFF
CDR3 DNA: TGTGCCAGCAGCTACCCGGGACAGGGAGGCACTGAGCAGTTCTTC

clone size: many
CDR3 length: 15
V gene: TRBV5-1
J gene: TRBJ1-2
D gene: TRBD1
CDR3 protein: CASSLAGTGGESYTF
CDR3 DNA: TGCGCCAGCAGCTTGGCCGGGACAGGGGGTGAAAGCTACACCTTC

clone size: .
CDR3 length: 16
V gene: TRBV4-2
J gene: TRBJ2-6
D gene: .
CDR3 protein: CASSPSGTSGANVLTF
CDR3 DNA: TGTGCCAGCAGCCCTTCAGGGACCTCTGGGGCCAACGTCCTGACTTTC

clone size: few
CDR3 length: 14
V gene: TRBV25-1
J gene: TRBJ1-4
D gene: .
CDR3 protein: CASSSLATNEKLFF
CDR3 DNA: TGTGCCAGCAGTAGTTTAGCAACTAATGAAAAACTGTTTTTT

clone size: many
CDR3 length: 15
V gene: TRBV20-1
J gene: TRBJ1-5
D gene: TRBD1
CDR3 protein: CSARDNRGLTQPQHF
CDR3 DNA: TGCAGTGCTAGAGATAACAGGGGGTTGACTCAGCCCCAGCATTTT

clone size: many
CDR3 length: 13
V gene: TRBV29-1
J gene: TRBJ1-2
D gene: TRBD1
CDR3 protein: CSATVGQGYGYTF
CDR3 DNA: TGCAGCGCAACAGTGGGACAGGGGTATGGCTACACCTTC

clone size: few
CDR3 length: 13
V gene: TRBV11-3
J gene: TRBJ2-5
D gene: TRBD2
CDR3 protein: CASSAGGKETQYF
CDR3 DNA: TGTGCCAGCAGCGCCGGGGGGAAAGAGACCCAGTACTTC

clone size: .
CDR3 length: 15
V gene: TRBV4-2
J gene: TRBJ2-3
D gene: .
CDR3 protein: CASSLREEGTDTQYF
CDR3 DNA: TGTGCCAGCAGCCTCCGAGAGGAGGGCACAGATACGCAGTATTTT

clone size: few
CDR3 length: 15
V gene: TRBV7-2
J gene: TRBJ2-1
D gene: TRBD2
CDR3 protein: CASGEGPATVNEQFF
CDR3 DNA: TGTGCCAGCGGGGAGGGACCCGCGACCGTAAATGAGCAGTTCTTC